The entry below describes one TCR beta chain. Its matching antigen is unknown. This sample stems from a study of CXCR3-negative and CXCR3-positive naive CD8 T cells. Study outcomes and limitations: Expression of CXCR3 was partially reduced after cryopreservation, and fresh PBMCs were used in most assays. TRB CDR3 properties served as the basis for inferring TCR strength, and surface CD5 was comparable between naive subsets. Researchers reported similar TRBV-TRBJ usage in naive CXCR3-negative and CXCR3-positive cells, though memory differed.

The libraries of TRB cDNA were prepared using 5' RACE with UMI labels. No DNA is given; TCRdb re-called the 5' RACE reads and lists each CDR3 protein once. The listing contains around 50,000 distinct CDR3 sequences. Sequencing used memory CD8+ T cells from blood. This TCR was sampled from a human donor in good health. Some clones in this sample may be carry-over from other donors' samples.

The CDR3 is CASRTPGLSYEQYF. This chain joins TRBV28 and TRBJ2-7; the D call of TRBD2 rests on TCRdb alone, since no DNA is present to check it. The CDR3 contains 14 residues. Germline CDR1 MDHEN, CDR2 SYDVKM.